This T cell receptor (beta chain) was observed in a study of cytomegalovirus exposure and HLA in healthy donors. Study observations and caveats: Equally common other TCR beta chains were less clonally expanded than HLA-associated ones, a later analysis found. A later analysis linked a missense DCLRE1C variant to TCR beta V- and J-gene trimming. The study recorded fewer than 200 TCR beta chains that were cytomegalovirus-associated. Roughly uniform depth of sequencing across donors was assumed in presence/absence analyses.

The V segment lost 4 bases and the J segment 1 base; nucleotides outside the gene matches: 7. The CDR3 covers 16 residues. Germline CDR1 and CDR2: LNHDA and SQIVND (reference sequence). Comments on this clone: Its antigen is not known.

PCR used 60 Vbeta primers and 13 Jbeta primers. Some clones are missing from TCRdb's copy, which holds only in-frame ones; the method was immunoSEQ multiplex PCR. Among around 100,000 clones listed, approximately 66% were seen once. The rearrangement links TRBV19 to TRBJ1-5, with 7 positions matching TRBD1. The receptor was isolated from a woman aged 45-65 years in good health and CMV-seronegative. Sequencing input: PBMCs. This chain's CDR3 is CASSTQQGTSNQPQHF. For the CDR3, the DNA is TGTGCCAGTAGTACTCAACAGGGGACGAGCAATCAGCCCCAGCATTTT.